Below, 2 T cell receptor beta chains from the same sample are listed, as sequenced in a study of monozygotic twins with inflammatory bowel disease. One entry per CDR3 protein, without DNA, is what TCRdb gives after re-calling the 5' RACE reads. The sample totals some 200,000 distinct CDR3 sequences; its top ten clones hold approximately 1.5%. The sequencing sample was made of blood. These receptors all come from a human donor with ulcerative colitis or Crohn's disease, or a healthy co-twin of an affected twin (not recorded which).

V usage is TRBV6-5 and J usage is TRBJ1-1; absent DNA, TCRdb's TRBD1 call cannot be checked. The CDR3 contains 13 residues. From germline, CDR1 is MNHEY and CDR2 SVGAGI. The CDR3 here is CASRATGPTEAFF.

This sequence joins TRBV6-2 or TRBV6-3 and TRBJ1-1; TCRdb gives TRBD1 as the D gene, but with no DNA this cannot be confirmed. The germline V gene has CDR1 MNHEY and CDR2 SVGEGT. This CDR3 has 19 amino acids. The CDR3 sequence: CASSPGTGRGGVFYTEAFF.